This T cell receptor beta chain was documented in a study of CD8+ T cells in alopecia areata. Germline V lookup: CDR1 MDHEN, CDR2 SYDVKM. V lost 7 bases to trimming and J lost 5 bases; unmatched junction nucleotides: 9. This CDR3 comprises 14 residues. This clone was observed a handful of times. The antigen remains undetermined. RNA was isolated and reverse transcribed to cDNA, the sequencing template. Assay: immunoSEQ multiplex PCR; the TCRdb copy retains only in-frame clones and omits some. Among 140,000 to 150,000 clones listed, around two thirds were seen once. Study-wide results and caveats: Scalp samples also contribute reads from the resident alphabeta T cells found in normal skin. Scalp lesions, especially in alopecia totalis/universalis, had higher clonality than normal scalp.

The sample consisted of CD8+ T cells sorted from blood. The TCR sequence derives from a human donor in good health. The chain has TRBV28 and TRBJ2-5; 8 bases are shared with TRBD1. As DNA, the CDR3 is TGTGCCAGCACCTACCAGGGGGCGCGGGAGACCCAGTACTTC. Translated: CASTYQGARETQYF.